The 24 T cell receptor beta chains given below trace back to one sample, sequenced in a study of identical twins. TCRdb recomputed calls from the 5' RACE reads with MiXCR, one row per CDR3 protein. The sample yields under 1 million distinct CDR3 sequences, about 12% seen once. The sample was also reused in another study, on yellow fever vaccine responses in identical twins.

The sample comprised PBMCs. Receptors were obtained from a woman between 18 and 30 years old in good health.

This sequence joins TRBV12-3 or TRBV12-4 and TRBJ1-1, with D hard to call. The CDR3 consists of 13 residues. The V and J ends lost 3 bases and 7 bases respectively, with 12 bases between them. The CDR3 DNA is TGTGCCAGCAGTTTGAGACCCCGAATTGAAGCTTTCTTT. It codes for CASSLRPRIEAFF.

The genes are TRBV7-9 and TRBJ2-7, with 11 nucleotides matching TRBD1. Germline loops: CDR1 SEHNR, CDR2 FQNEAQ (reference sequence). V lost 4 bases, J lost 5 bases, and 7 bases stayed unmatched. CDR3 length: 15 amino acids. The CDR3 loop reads CASSWTGGFIHEQYV. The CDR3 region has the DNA TGTGCCAGCAGCTGGACAGGGGGCTTTATCCACGAGCAGTACGTC.

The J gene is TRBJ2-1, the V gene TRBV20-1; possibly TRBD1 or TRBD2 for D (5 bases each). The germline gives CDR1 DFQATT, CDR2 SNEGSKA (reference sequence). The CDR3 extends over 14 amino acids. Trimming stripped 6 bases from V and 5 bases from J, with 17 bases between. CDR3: CSARVGGPNNEQFF. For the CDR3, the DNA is TGCAGTGCGCGGGTTGGGGGACCGAACAATGAGCAGTTCTTC.

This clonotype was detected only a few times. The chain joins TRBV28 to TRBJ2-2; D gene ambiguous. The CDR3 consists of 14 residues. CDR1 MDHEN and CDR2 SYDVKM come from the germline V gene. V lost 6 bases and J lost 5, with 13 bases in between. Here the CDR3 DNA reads TGTGCCAGCAGAAAGTCCCAGACGACCGGGGAGCTGTTTTTT. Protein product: CASRKSQTTGELFF.

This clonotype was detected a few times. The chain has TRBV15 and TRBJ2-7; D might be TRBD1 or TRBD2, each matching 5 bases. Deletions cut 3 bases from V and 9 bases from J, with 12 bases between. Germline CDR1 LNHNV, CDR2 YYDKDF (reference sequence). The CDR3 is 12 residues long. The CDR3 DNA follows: TGTGCCACCAGCAGCGGGGACGAAGGGCAGTACGTC. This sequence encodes CATSSGDEGQYV.

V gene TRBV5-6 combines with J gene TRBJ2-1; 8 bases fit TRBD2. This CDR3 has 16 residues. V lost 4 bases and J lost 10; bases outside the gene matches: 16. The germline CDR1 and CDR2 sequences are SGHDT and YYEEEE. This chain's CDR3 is CASSAVAGPAQSEQFF. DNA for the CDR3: TGTGCCAGCAGCGCAGTAGCGGGGCCCGCCCAGTCCGAGCAGTTCTTC.

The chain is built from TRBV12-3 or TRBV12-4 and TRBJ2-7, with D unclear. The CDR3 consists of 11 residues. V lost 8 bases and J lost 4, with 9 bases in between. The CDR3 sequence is CASGKGYEQYV. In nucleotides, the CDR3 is TGTGCCAGCGGCAAGGGTTACGAGCAGTACGTC.

The CDR3 here is CASSREQGYEQYF. As DNA, the CDR3 is TGTGCCAGTAGTCGCGAGCAAGGCTACGAGCAGTACTTC. V usage is TRBV19 and J usage is TRBJ2-7; D remains unclear. Trimming took off 5 bases at V and 3 bases at J, with 11 bases between the two ends. The CDR3 runs to 13 residues. Germline loops: CDR1 LNHDA, CDR2 SQIVND (reference sequence).

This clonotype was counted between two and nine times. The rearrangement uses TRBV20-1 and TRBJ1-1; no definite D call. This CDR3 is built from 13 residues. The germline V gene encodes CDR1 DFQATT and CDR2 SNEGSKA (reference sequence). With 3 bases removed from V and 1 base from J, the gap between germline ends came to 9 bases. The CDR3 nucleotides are TGCAGTGCTAGGGCTGACGGGAACACTGAAGCTTTCTTT. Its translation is CSARADGNTEAFF.

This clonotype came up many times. The CDR3 loop is CASRPGDKVETQYF. In DNA, the CDR3 is TGTGCCAGCAGACCAGGGGATAAGGTTGAGACCCAGTACTTC. The chain carries TRBV12-3 or TRBV12-4 and TRBJ2-5; maybe TRBD1 (6 bases). Deletions cut 6 bases from V and 5 bases from J, with 16 bases between. This CDR3 contains 14 residues.

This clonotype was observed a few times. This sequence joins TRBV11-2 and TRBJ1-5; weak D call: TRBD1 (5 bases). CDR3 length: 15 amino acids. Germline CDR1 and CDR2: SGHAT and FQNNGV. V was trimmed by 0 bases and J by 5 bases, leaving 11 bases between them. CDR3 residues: CASSLDPGGDQPQHF. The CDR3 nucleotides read TGTGCCAGCAGCTTAGATCCTGGAGGGGATCAGCCCCAGCATTTT.

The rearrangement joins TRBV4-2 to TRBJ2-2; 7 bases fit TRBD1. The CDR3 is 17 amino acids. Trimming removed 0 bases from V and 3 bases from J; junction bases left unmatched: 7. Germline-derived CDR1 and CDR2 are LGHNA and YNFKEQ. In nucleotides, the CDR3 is TGTGCCAGCAGCCAAGATTGGAAGGGGGCCGACACCGGGGAGCTGTTTTTT. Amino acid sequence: CASSQDWKGADTGELFF.

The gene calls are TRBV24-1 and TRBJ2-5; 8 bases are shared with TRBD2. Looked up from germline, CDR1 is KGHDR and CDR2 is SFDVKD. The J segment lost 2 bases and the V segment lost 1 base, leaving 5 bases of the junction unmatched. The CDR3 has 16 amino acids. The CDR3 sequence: CATSDFRGGRQETQYF. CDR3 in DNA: TGTGCCACCAGTGATTTTCGCGGCGGGAGGCAAGAGACCCAGTACTTC.

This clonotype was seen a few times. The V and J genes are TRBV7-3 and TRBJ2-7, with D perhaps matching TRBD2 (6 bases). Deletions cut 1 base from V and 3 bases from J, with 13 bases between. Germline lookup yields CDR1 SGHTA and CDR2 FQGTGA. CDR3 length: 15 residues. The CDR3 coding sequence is TGTGCCAGCAGCTTAAGCGGGGCTTCTGGCTACGAGCAGTACTTC. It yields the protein CASSLSGASGYEQYF.

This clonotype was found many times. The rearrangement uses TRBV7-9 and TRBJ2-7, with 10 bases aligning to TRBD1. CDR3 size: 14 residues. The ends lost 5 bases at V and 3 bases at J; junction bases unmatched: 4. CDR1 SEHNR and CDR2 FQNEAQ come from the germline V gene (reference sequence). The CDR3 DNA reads TGTGCCAGCAGCCCCGGGACAGGGGACTACGAGCAGTACTTC. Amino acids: CASSPGTGDYEQYF.

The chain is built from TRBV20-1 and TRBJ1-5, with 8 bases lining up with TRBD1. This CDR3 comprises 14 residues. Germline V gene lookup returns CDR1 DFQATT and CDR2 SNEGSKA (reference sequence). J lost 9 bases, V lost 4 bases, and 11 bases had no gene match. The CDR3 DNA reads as TGCAGTGCTACTGCCGGGACAGGACGTGGGCCCCAGCATTTT. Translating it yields CSATAGTGRGPQHF.

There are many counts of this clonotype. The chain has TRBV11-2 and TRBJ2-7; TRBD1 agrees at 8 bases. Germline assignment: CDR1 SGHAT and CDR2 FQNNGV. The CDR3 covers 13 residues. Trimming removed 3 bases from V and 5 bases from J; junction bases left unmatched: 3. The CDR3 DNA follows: TGTGCCAGCAGCTTTGGACAGGGAAACGAGCAGTACTTC. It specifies CASSFGQGNEQYF.

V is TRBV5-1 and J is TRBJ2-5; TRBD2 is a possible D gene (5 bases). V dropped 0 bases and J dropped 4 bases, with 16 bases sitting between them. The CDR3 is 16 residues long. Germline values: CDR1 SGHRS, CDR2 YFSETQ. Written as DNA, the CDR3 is TGCGCCAGCAGCTTGGGGGCTAGCAGCACGTCAGAGACCCAGTACTTC. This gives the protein CASSLGASSTSETQYF.

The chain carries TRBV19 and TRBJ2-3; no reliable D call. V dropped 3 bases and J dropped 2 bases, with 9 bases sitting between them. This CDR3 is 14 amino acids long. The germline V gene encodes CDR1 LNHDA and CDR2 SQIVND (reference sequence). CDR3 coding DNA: TGTGCCAGTAGTATCGGACGTCTCACAGATACGCAGTATTTT. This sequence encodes CASSIGRLTDTQYF.

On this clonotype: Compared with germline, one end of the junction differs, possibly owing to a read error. The CDR3 loop reads CASSSPGGQETLYF. CDR3 coding DNA: TGTGCCAGCAGCTCCCCAGGGGGCCAAGAGACCCTGTACTTC. This chain uses TRBV7-9 with TRBJ2-5, with TRBD1 identical over 8 bases. The CDR3 contains 14 residues. The germline V gene has CDR1 SEHNR and CDR2 FQNEAQ (reference sequence).

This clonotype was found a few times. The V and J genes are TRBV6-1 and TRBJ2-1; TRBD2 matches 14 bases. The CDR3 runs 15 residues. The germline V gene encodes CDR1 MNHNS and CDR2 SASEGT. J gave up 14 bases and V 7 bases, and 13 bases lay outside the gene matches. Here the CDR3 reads CASTTPGLAGVGEFF. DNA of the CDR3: TGTGCCAGCACCACACCGGGACTAGCGGGAGTTGGAGAGTTCTTC.

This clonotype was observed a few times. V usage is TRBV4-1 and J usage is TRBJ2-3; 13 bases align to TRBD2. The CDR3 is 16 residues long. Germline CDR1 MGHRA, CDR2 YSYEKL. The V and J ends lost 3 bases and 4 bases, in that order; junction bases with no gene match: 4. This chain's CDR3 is CASSHRLAGGPDTQYF. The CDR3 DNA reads TGCGCCAGCAGCCATAGACTAGCGGGAGGTCCAGATACGCAGTATTTT.

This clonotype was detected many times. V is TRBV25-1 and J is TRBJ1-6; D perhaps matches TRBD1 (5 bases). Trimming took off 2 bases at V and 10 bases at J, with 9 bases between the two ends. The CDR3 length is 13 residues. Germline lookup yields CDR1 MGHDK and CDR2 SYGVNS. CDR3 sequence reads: CASSEGGRSPLHF. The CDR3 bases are TGTGCCAGCAGTGAAGGGGGGAGGTCACCCCTCCACTTT.

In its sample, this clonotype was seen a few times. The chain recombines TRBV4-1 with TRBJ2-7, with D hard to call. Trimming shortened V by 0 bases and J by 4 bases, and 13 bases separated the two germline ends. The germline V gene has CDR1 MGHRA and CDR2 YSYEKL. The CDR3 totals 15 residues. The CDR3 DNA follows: TGCGCCAGCAGCCAAGACGGTGGAGAAAATTACGAGCAGTACTTC. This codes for CASSQDGGENYEQYF.